Listed here are 8 T cell receptor beta chains from one sample, sequenced in a study of CD8+ T cells in alopecia areata. Specified treatment: oral pan-JAK inhibitor, 5-10 mg twice daily. cDNA reverse transcribed from extracted RNA served as the sequencing template. Only in-frame clones appear in the TCRdb table, and some are missing; sequencing was by immunoSEQ multiplex PCR. Of about 64,000 clones listed, 35% to 55% are singletons. The sequenced sample was CD8+ T cells sorted from blood, obtained at approximately week 36, from a patient treated with tofacitinib. The receptors originated from a human donor with alopecia areata.

This chain links TRBV6-1 with TRBJ1-5; 7 bases match TRBD1. The CDR3 is 14 amino acids. V was clipped by 5 bases and J by 1 base; unmatched bases: 2. Germline CDR1 MNHNS, CDR2 SASEGT. CDR3 region: CASSSGQSNQPQHF. The CDR3 DNA sequence: TGTGCCAGCAGTTCGGGACAGAGCAATCAGCCCCAGCATTTT.

This clone came up a few times. The CDR3 nucleotides read TGTGCCAGCAGCTCCCACGGGACAAACTACAATGAGCAGTTCTTC. The encoded protein is CASSSHGTNYNEQFF. The chain uses TRBV9 and TRBJ2-1; possibly TRBD1 for D (6 bases). Germline CDR1 SGDLS, CDR2 YYNGEE. This CDR3 has 15 amino acids. Trimming took off 4 bases at V and 3 bases at J, with 14 bases between the two ends.

The rearrangement joins TRBV5-1 to TRBJ2-1; D might be TRBD1 (5 bases). CDR3 length: 15 amino acids. V dropped 3 bases and J dropped 6 bases, with 16 bases sitting between them. Per germline, CDR1 SGHRS and CDR2 YFSETQ. The CDR3 spells CASSSTARVANEQFF. The CDR3 bases are TGCGCCAGCAGCTCAACAGCCAGGGTGGCCAATGAGCAGTTCTTC.

This chain connects TRBV30 to TRBJ2-1; D is perhaps TRBD2 (5 bases). This CDR3 has 14 amino acids. Deletions cut 7 bases from V and 10 bases from J, with 23 bases between. In germline, CDR1 is GTSNPN, CDR2 SVGIG (reference sequence). The CDR3 sequence: CAFSPEGARREQFF. The CDR3 region has the DNA TGTGCCTTCTCTCCCGAGGGCGCGCGCCGGGAGCAGTTCTTC. Drawing the rest from reference TRBV30 and TRBJ2-1, the complete variable domain is SQTIHQWPATLVQPVGSPLSLECTVEGTSNPNLYWYRQAAGRGLQLLFYSVGIGQISSEVPQNLSASRPQDRQFILSSKKLLLSDSGFYLCAFSPEGARREQFFGPGTRLTVL.

This clone has only a few counts. The gene calls are TRBV7-9 and TRBJ2-5, with D maybe TRBD2 (5 bases). CDR1 SEHNR and CDR2 FQNEAQ come from the germline V gene (reference sequence). The V end was cut by 3 bases, the J end by 5 bases, with 10 bases between. This CDR3 region has 13 residues. CDR3 sequence reads: CASSFSWEETQYF. DNA of the CDR3: TGTGCCAGCAGCTTCTCGTGGGAGGAGACCCAGTACTTC.

This rearrangement joins TRBV4-3 to TRBJ2-2; no reliable D call. V was shortened by 0 bases and J by 8 bases, with 7 bases between the two germline ends. Looked up from germline, CDR1 is LGHNA and CDR2 is YSLEER. The CDR3 is 13 amino acids. For the CDR3, the DNA is TGCGCCAGCAGCCAAGACGTAAGGGGGGAGCTGTTTTTT. Translation gives CASSQDVRGELFF.

The chain links TRBV28 to TRBJ2-1; 9 positions match TRBD2. The CDR3 has 14 residues. Germline CDR1 reads MDHEN; CDR2 reads SYDVKM. V gave up 2 bases and J gave up 9 bases; unmatched junction bases: 5. CDR3 amino acids: CASSLTAGGLEQFF. The CDR3 DNA reads as TGTGCCAGCAGTTTAACAGCGGGAGGTCTTGAGCAGTTCTTC.

This clone was seen a few times. This CDR3 reads CSVGTGGAYEQYF. As DNA, the CDR3 is TGCAGCGTTGGTACAGGGGGCGCGTACGAGCAGTACTTC. The V gene is TRBV29-1, the J gene TRBJ2-7; TRBD1 matches 9 bases. The CDR3 is 13 residues long. The J segment lost 4 bases and the V segment lost 4 bases, leaving 5 bases of the junction unmatched. Germline V gene lookup returns CDR1 SQVTM and CDR2 ANQGSEA.